This T cell receptor (beta chain) was documented in a study of post-analysis software for immune sequencing data. As for the study in general: The courses of disease that were included comprised relapsing-remitting, secondary progressive and progressive-relapsing multiple sclerosis. Study findings and constraints: Relative to controls, patients had several TRBV segments at higher frequency, with TRBV5-6, TRBV5-1 and TRBV20-1 among these.

The CDR3 covers 16 residues. The V and J ends lost 5 bases and 0 bases, in that order; junction bases with no gene match: 5. The germline gives CDR1 LGHDT, CDR2 YNNKEL (reference sequence). Of note for this clonotype: Its target is not known.

Unique molecular identifiers were built into the TCR beta cDNA libraries. Starting from around 1 to 10 million T cells, the study yielded 450,000 to 500,000 cDNA molecules. From the PCR reads, TCRdb called clonotypes with MiXCR, one entry per CDR3 protein. The sample records roughly 410,000 distinct CDR3 sequences, around a third being singletons. The TCR originated in a girl under 18 with multiple sclerosis. The chain has TRBV3-1 and TRBJ1-3; 9 bases align to TRBD1. Material for sequencing was blood. The CDR3 region is CASSTGQGFSGNTIYF. For the CDR3, the DNA is TGTGCCAGCAGCACTGGACAGGGGTTCTCTGGAAACACCATATATTTT.